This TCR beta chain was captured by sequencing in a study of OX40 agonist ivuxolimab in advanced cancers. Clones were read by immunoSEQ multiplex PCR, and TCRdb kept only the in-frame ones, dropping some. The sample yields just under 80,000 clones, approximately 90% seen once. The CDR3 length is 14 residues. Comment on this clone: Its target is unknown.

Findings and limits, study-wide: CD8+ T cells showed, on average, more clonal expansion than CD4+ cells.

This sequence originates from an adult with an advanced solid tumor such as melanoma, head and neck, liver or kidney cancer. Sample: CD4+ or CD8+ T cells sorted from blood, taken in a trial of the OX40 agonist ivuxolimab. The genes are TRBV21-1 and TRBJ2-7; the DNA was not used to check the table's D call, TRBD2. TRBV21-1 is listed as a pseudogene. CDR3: CASSTPGTTYEQYF. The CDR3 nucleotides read TGTGCCAGCAGCACCCCAGGGACTACCTACGAGCAGTACTTC.